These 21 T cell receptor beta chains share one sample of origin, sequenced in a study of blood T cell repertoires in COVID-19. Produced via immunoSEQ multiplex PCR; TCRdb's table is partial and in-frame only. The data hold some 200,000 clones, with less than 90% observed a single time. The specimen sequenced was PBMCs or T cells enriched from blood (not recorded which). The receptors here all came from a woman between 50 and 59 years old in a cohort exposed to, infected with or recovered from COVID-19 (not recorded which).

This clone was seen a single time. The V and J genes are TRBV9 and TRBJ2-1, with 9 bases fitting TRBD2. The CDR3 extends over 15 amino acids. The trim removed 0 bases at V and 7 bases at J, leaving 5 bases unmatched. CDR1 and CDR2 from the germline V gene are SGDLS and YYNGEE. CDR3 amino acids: CASSVDPSGVNEQFF. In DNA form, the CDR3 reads TGTGCCAGCAGCGTAGATCCTAGCGGGGTTAATGAGCAGTTCTTC.

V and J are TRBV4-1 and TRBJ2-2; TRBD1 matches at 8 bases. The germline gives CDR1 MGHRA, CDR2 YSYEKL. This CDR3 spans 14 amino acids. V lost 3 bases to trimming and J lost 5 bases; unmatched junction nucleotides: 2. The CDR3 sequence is CASSHDRGTGELFF. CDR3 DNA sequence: TGCGCCAGCAGCCACGACAGGGGTACCGGGGAGCTGTTTTTT.

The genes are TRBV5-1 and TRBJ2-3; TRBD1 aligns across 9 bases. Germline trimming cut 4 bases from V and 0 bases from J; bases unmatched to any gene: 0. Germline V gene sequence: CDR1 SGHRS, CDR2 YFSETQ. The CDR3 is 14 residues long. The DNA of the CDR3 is TGCGCCAGCAGCACAGGGGGCAGCACAGATACGCAGTATTTT. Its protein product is CASSTGGSTDTQYF.

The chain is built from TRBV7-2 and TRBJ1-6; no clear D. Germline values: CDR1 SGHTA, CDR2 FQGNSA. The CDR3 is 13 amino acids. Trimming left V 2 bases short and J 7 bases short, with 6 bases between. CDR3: CASSLQRNSPLHF. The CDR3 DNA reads TGTGCCAGCAGCTTACAGCGCAATTCACCCCTCCACTTT.

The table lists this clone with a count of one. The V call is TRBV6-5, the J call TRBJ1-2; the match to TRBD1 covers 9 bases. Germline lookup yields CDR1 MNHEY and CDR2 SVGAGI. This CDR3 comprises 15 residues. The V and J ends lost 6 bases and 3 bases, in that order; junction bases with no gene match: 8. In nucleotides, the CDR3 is TGTGCCAGCAGGCGGGCACAGGGGGCGGACTATGGCTACACCTTC. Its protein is CASRRAQGADYGYTF.

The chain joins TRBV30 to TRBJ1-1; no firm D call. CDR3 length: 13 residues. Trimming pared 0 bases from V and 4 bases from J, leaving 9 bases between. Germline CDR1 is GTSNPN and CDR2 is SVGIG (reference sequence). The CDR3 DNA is TGTGCCTGGAGTGTAAACCAGGCCACTGAAGCTTTCTTT. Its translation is CAWSVNQATEAFF.

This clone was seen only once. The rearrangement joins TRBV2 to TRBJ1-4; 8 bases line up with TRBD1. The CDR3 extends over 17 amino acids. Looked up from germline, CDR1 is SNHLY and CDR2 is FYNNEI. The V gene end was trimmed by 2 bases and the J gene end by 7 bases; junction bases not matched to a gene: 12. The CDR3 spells CASSESTGGGFVEKLFF. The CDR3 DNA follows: TGTGCCAGCAGTGAAAGTACAGGGGGGGGTTTCGTTGAAAAACTGTTTTTT.

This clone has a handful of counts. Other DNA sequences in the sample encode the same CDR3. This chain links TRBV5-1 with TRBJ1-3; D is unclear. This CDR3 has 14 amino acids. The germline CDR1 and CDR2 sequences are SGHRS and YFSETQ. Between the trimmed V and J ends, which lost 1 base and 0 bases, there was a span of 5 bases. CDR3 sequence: CASSLTSSGNTIYF. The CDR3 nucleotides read TGCGCCAGCAGCTTGACAAGCTCTGGAAACACCATATATTTT.

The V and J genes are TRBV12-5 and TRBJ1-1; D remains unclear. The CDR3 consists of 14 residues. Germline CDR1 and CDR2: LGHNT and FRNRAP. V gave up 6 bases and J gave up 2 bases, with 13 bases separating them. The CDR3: CASGLGPVNTEAFF. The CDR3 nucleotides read TGTGCTAGTGGCCTGGGCCCGGTTAACACTGAAGCTTTCTTT. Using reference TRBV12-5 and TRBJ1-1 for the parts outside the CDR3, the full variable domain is DARVTQTPRHKVTEMGQEVTMRCQPILGHNTVFWYRQTMMQGLELLAYFRNRAPLDDSGMPKDRFSAEMPDATLATLKIQPSEPRDSAVYFCASGLGPVNTEAFFGQGTRLTVV.

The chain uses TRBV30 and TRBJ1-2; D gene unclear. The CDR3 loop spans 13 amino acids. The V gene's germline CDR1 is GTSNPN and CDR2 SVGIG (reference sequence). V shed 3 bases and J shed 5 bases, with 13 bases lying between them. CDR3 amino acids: CAWSDLTGYGYTF. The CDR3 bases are TGTGCCTGGAGCGATCTAACGGGGTATGGCTACACCTTC.

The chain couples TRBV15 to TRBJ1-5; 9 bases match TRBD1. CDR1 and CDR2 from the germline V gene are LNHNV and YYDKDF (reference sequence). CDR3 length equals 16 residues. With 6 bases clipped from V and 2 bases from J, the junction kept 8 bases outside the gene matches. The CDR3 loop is CATRGTGNRGNQPQHF. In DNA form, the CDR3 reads TGTGCCACCAGGGGGACAGGGAACAGGGGCAATCAGCCCCAGCATTTT.

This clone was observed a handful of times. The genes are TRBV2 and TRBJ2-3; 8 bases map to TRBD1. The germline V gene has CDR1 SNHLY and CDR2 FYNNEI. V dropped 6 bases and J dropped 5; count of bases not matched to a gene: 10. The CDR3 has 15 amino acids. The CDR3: CASRMRTGPRDTQYF. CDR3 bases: TGTGCCAGCAGGATGAGGACAGGGCCCCGAGATACGCAGTATTTT.

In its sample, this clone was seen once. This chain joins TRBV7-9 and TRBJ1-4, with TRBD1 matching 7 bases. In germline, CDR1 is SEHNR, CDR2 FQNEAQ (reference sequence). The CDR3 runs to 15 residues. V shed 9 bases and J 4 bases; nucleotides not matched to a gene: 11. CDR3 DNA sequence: TGTGCCAGTCAACTTCCGGGACAGAGTAATGAAAAACTGTTTTTT. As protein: CASQLPGQSNEKLFF. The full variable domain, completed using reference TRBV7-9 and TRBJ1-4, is DTGVSQNPRHKITKRGQNVTFRCDPISEHNRLYWYRQTLGQGPEFLTYFQNEAQLEKSRLLSDRFSAERPKGSFSTLEIQRTEQGDSAMYLCASQLPGQSNEKLFFGSGTQLSVL.

CDR3 sequence: CASSQDTGGRFTNEKLFF. The DNA for the CDR3 is TGCGCCAGCAGCCAAGATACAGGGGGCAGGTTCACTAATGAAAAACTGTTTTTT. This chain joins TRBV4-1 and TRBJ1-4, with TRBD1 identical over 9 bases. The CDR3 has 18 residues. CDR1 is MGHRA and CDR2 is YSYEKL in the germline V gene. J lost 2 bases, V lost 0 bases, and 7 bases had no gene match.

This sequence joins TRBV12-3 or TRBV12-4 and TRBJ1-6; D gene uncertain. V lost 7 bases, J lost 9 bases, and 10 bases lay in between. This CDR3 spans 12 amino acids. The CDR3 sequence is CASTRLGSPLHF. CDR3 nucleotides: TGTGCCAGCACGAGGTTAGGTTCACCCCTCCACTTT.

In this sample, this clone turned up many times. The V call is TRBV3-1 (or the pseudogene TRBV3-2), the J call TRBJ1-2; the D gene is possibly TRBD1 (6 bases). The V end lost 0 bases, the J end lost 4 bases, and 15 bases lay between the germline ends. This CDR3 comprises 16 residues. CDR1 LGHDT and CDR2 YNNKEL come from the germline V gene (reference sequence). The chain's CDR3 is CASSQDLAGAPYGYTF. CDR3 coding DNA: TGTGCCAGCAGCCAAGATCTGGCAGGGGCACCCTATGGCTACACCTTC.

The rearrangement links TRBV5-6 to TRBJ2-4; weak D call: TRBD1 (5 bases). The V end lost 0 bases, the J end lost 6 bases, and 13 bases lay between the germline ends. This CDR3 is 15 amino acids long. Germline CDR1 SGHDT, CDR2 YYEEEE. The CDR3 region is CASSLESGFGNIQYF. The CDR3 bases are TGTGCCAGCAGCTTGGAGTCAGGGTTCGGAAACATTCAGTACTTC. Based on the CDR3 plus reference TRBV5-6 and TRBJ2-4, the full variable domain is DAGVTQSPTHLIKTRGQQVTLRCSPKSGHDTVSWYQQALGQGPQFIFQYYEEEERQRGNFPDRFSGHQFPNYSSELNVNALLLGDSALYLCASSLESGFGNIQYFGAGTRLSVL.

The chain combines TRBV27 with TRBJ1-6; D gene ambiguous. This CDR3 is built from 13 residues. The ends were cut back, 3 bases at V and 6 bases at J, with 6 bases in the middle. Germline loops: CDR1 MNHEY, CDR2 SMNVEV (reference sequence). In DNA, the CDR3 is TGTGCCAGCAGTTTCGGAGGTAATTCACCCCTCCACTTT. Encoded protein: CASSFGGNSPLHF.

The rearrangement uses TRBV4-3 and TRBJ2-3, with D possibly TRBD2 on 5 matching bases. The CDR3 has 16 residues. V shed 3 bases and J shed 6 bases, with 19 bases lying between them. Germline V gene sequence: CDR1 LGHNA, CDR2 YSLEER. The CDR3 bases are TGCGCCAGCAGCCAGGCGGATGATGGAGGTACTGATACGCAGTATTTT. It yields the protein CASSQADDGGTDTQYF.

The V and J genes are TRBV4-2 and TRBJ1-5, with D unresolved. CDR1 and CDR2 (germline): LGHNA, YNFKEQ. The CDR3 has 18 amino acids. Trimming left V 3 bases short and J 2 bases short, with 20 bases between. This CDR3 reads CASSQKEGPGRGNQPQHF. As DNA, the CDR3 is TGTGCCAGCAGCCAGAAAGAAGGTCCAGGCAGAGGCAATCAGCCCCAGCATTTT.

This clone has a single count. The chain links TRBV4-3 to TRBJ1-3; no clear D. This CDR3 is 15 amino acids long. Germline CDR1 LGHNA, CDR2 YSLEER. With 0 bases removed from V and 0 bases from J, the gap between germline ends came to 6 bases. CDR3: CASSQDKHSGNTIYF. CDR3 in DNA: TGCGCCAGCAGCCAAGACAAACACTCTGGAAACACCATATATTTT.